This T cell receptor beta chain is from a study of neurological immune-mediated disorders. Time point here: longitudinal time-point 1 (baseline). This clonotype occurred many times. This CDR3 has 13 amino acids. CDR1 is SEHNR and CDR2 is FQNEAQ in the germline V gene (reference sequence). V lost 10 bases and J lost 6; bases outside the gene matches: 10. TCRdb called the 5' RACE reads again in MiXCR, with one record for every CDR3 protein. The table lists some 49,000 distinct CDR3 sequences, 10% of them singletons. This clonotype was obtained from a middle-aged woman in good health. V is TRBV7-9 and J is TRBJ1-2, with 8 bases aligning to TRBD1. The sample was PBMCs. The CDR3 sequence: CAITTGVGNGYTF. The CDR3 coding sequence is TGTGCCATTACGACAGGGGTCGGGAATGGCTACACCTTC.